Shown below are 15 T cell receptor beta chains from a single sample sequenced in a study of read filtering for tumor transcriptome and immune sequencing. The library was built from roughly 400 ng RNA with molecular barcoded adaptors for alpha/delta and beta/gamma chains. TCRdb called the reads again in MiXCR, with one record for every CDR3 protein. The sample includes approximately 40,000 distinct CDR3 sequences, approximately 13% of them seen just once. The sample taken for sequencing was a population of CD138-negative cells sorted from bone marrow. All receptors come from a donor aged 40 or older with multiple myeloma.

This clonotype was observed at least ten times. This chain joins TRBV29-1 and TRBJ2-2; tentatively, D is TRBD2 (5 bases). CDR1 and CDR2 from the germline V gene are SQVTM and ANQGSEA. The CDR3 contains 13 residues. V was shortened by 7 bases and J by 2 bases, with 11 bases between the two germline ends. Here the CDR3 DNA reads TGCAGCGGGGAGACCCCAAACACCGGGGAGCTGTTTTTT. Its translation is CSGETPNTGELFF.

This clonotype was detected ten times or more. This sequence joins TRBV15 and TRBJ2-1; 8 nucleotides agree with TRBD1. This CDR3 has 15 residues. The ends lost 5 bases at V and 6 bases at J; junction bases unmatched: 9. From germline, CDR1 is LNHNV and CDR2 YYDKDF (reference sequence). CDR3 bases: TGTGCCACCAGCCTTAATTCCGGGACAGGCAATGAGCAGTTCTTC. This gives the protein CATSLNSGTGNEQFF.

This clonotype was found many times. The chain joins TRBV5-1 to TRBJ1-1; tentatively, D is TRBD1 (6 bases). The CDR3 runs to 16 residues. The germline V gene has CDR1 SGHRS and CDR2 YFSETQ. V was trimmed by 0 bases and J by 3 bases, leaving 15 bases between them. CDR3 amino acids: CASSLGDTQRDTEAFF. CDR3 DNA sequence: TGCGCCAGCAGCTTGGGGGACACCCAACGGGACACTGAAGCTTTCTTT.

The sample holds many counts of this clonotype. The chain carries TRBV20-1 and TRBJ1-5; no reliable D call. The CDR3 runs 13 residues. V shed 6 bases and J shed 3 bases, with 12 bases lying between them. CDR1 is DFQATT, CDR2 SNEGSKA, per germline (reference sequence). The CDR3 region is CSATPGSNQPQHF. The DNA of the CDR3 is TGCAGTGCCACCCCGGGGTCCAATCAGCCCCAGCATTTT.

This clonotype was recorded at least ten times. V usage is TRBV6-1 and J usage is TRBJ2-4; D is possibly TRBD2 (5 bases). The CDR3 has 15 residues. Germline V gene lookup returns CDR1 MNHNS and CDR2 SASEGT. Trimming pared 3 bases from V and 1 base from J, leaving 10 bases between. The CDR3 spells CASSDAGLAKNIQYF. The CDR3 DNA is TGTGCCAGCAGTGACGCGGGTTTGGCCAAAAACATTCAGTACTTC.

This clonotype has a handful of counts. J is TRBJ2-7 and V is TRBV20-1, with D perhaps assigned TRBD1 or TRBD2 (5 bases each). Trimming pared 5 bases from V and 4 bases from J, leaving 18 bases between. This CDR3 has 14 residues. Germline CDR1 DFQATT, CDR2 SNEGSKA (reference sequence). In nucleotides, the CDR3 is TGCAGTGCTTCCCGGGACCGAGCTAGGTACGAGCAGTACTTC. Amino acids: CSASRDRARYEQYF.

There are many counts of this clonotype. V usage is TRBV7-9 and J usage is TRBJ2-1; TRBD2 aligns across 9 bases. CDR3 length: 19 residues. CDR1 is SEHNR and CDR2 is FQNEAQ in the germline V gene (reference sequence). V was pared by 5 bases and J by 6 bases, with 20 bases of the junction left unmatched. The CDR3 reads CASSRTEGIIAGVGNEQFF. DNA for the CDR3: TGTGCCAGCAGCCGAACGGAAGGGATAATAGCGGGAGTGGGCAATGAGCAGTTCTTC.

This clonotype was counted ten times or more. The rearrangement links TRBV7-3 to TRBJ2-1; D is unresolved. Trimming took off 1 base at V and 4 bases at J, with 14 bases between the two ends. The CDR3 sequence is 16 residues long. CDR1 SGHTA and CDR2 FQGTGA come from the germline V gene. Here the CDR3 DNA reads TGTGCCAGCAGCTTAAAACGTAGGTTACTATACAATGAGCAGTTCTTC. It specifies CASSLKRRLLYNEQFF. The full variable domain, completed using reference TRBV7-3 and TRBJ2-1, is GAGVSQTPSNKVTEKGKYVELRCDPISGHTALYWYRQSLGQGPEFLIYFQGTGAADDSGLPNDRFFAVRPEGSVSTLKIQRTERGDSAVYLCASSLKRRLLYNEQFFGPGTRLTVL.

Regarding this clonotype: It is likely a read error: a sequence one base away is far more abundant. The chain carries TRBV6-1 and TRBJ2-4; 9 bases agree with TRBD2. The length of the CDR3 is 15 residues. The germline CDR1 and CDR2 sequences are MNHNS and SASEGT. J lost 0 bases, V lost 6 bases, and 3 bases had no gene match. The CDR3 DNA is TGTGCCAGCAGAGAACTAGCGGGAGCCAAAAACATTCAGTACTTC. Amino acid sequence: CASRELAGAKNIQYF.

A remark on this clonotype: A single base separates this from a much larger clone, so it may be a read error. The rearrangement links TRBV5-1 to TRBJ2-3; D gene unclear. The CDR3 totals 10 residues. The germline CDR1 and CDR2 sequences are SGHRS and YFSETQ. The CDR3 here is CASRLDTQYF. The DNA for the CDR3 is TGCGCCAGCCGCTTAGATACGCAGTATTTT.

This clonotype was seen only a few times. This chain connects TRBV20-1 to TRBJ2-5; 8 bases are shared with TRBD1. The CDR3 spans 15 residues. The germline gives CDR1 DFQATT, CDR2 SNEGSKA (reference sequence). V lost 4 bases to trimming and J lost 7 bases; unmatched junction nucleotides: 14. CDR3: CSATPKLTGGGTQYF. The CDR3 bases are TGCAGTGCTACCCCCAAGTTAACAGGGGGAGGGACCCAGTACTTC.

This chain joins TRBV29-1 and TRBJ2-4; D perhaps matches TRBD2 (6 bases). Germline V gene lookup returns CDR1 SQVTM and CDR2 ANQGSEA. Trimming left V 7 bases short and J 2 bases short, with 15 bases between. The CDR3 spans 14 residues. For the CDR3, the DNA is TGCAGCGCCCTGGTCGGGGGATCCAAAAACATTCAGTACTTC. It yields the protein CSALVGGSKNIQYF.

This clonotype was recorded at least ten times. The chain is built from TRBV12-3 or TRBV12-4 and TRBJ1-2, with a possible D match to TRBD1 (5 bases). The ends were cut back, 3 bases at V and 2 bases at J, with 10 bases in the middle. This CDR3 is 14 amino acids long. CDR3 residues: CASSFRGRNYGYTF. The DNA of the CDR3 is TGTGCCAGCAGTTTTAGGGGTAGGAACTATGGCTACACCTTC.

This clonotype was seen ten or more times. This chain connects TRBV12-3 or TRBV12-4 to TRBJ2-2; D perhaps matches TRBD1 (5 bases). The CDR3 has 16 amino acids. The V gene lost 5 bases and the J gene lost 3 bases, with 16 bases spanning the gap. CDR3 amino acids: CASSASGAADTGELFF. CDR3 bases: TGTGCCAGCAGTGCTAGTGGGGCGGCAGACACCGGGGAGCTGTTTTTT.

This clonotype came up many times. The rearrangement joins TRBV28 to TRBJ2-5; TRBD2 matches 14 bases. Germline loops: CDR1 MDHEN, CDR2 SYDVKM. CDR3 length: 18 residues. J lost 5 bases, V lost 5 bases, and 13 bases had no gene match. The CDR3 bases are TGTGCCAGCAGTCCAGGACTAGCGGGAGGCCTCCACGTGGAGACCCAGTACTTC. Protein: CASSPGLAGGLHVETQYF.